This section outlines one TCR beta chain sequence together with its context. This clone is a singleton in its sample. The antigen this receptor binds is unknown. No per-base quality is available; no much larger clone lies one base away. These data are taken from a study of blood T cell repertoires in COVID-19 (dated by TCRdb to the early 2020s). With regard to the full study: The collaborator samples originated in the United States, Italy and Spain and spanned the acute and convalescent phases of COVID-19. A freely available public database, intended as a resource for researchers studying the immune response to SARS-CoV-2, is where the repertoires were released. The samples were drawn from two sources: the first 160 participants of the ongoing ImmuneRACE study, and approximately 1,300 subjects contributed by 6 global collaborators. The dataset comprised deeply sampled blood TCRbeta repertoires from subjects exposed to, actively infected with, or recovered from COVID-19. The prospective study material was composed of cDNA or gDNA derived from T cells, B-cell-depleted T cells, or PBMCs. Nearly every sample came with metadata listing a de-identified subject ID, COVID-19 status, age in years and sex. Where available, HLA class I and class II types were obtained from metadata supplied by the sample provider rather than from assay-based typing.

Trimming at the junction amounts to 4 bases on V and 0 bases on J, and the germline ends lie 13 bases apart. CDR1 and CDR2 were assigned from the germline V gene as SQVTM and ANQGSEA. Including the terminal cysteine and phenylalanine, the CDR3 comprises 15 residues. The CDR3 DNA has 45 bases and is translated from base 1. Findings and caveats that apply to the study as a whole: The amount of clinical and demographic metadata varied by source and participant and was provided uncurated.

Each collaborating institution followed its own protocols to collect whole blood in K2EDTA tubes. For TCRbeta analysis, collaborator samples were shipped as frozen whole blood, as isolated PBMCs, or as DNA extracted from either sample type. The immunoSEQ Assay, a bias-controlled multiplex PCR, was used to amplify TCRbeta CDR3 regions from genomic DNA. As for the original processing: The number of nucleated cells in each sample was estimated from the amplification of reference gene primers within the assay. To quantify the absolute abundance of each unique TCRbeta CDR3 rearrangement, sequence reads were collapsed and filtered. For each sample, productive Simpson clonality was calculated as the square root of Simpson's diversity index across productive rearrangements. TCRdb's version of the immuneACCESS table is confined to in-frame rearrangements and falls short of the full clone set. An unresolved V gene accounts for under half of the shortfall where checked; the remainder is of unknown origin. For V, J and clone size, that table is used; D and trimming come from the DNA. In this sample the table shows about 160,000 clones, around 93% of which occur a single time. The ten largest clones capture over 3.5% of the sample.

This sequence originates from a woman in her forties or fifties with acute or convalescent COVID-19. The rearranged chain carries TRBV29-1 and TRBJ1-5; the D gene identity is not certain. The sample taken for sequencing was peripheral blood. The sequenced DNA is TGCAGCGTTGTAGTCGGGGTTTATAGCAATCAGCCCCAGCATTTT. This sequence encodes CSVVVGVYSNQPQHF.